The clone carrying this TCR beta chain was counted many times. Its specificity is unknown. These data belong to a study of T cells in Graves' hyperthyroidism and ophthalmopathy. Findings and limits, study-wide: In blood, most of the thyroid clonotypes expanded above 0.001 were also present.

RNA transcripts gave rise to amplified TCR beta CDR3 regions. TCR CDR3 underwent first-round RT-PCR with the HTBI primer set. MiXCR, run by TCRdb on the multiplex PCR reads, gives a single entry per CDR3 protein. The table lists more than 300,000 distinct CDR3 sequences, less than 15% of them singletons. CDR1 MGHRA and CDR2 YSYEKL come from the germline V gene. Trimming pared 4 bases from V and 0 bases from J, leaving 12 bases between. The CDR3 has 15 amino acids. This chain connects TRBV4-1 to TRBJ1-1; TRBD1 might be the D (5 bases). The clonotype was recovered from a woman between 18 and 29 years old with Graves' hyperthyroidism. The sample comprised blood. The CDR3 bases are TGCGCCAGCAGCCCCCGGGGGATGTTGAACACTGAAGCTTTCTTT. Translated, it gives CASSPRGMLNTEAFF.